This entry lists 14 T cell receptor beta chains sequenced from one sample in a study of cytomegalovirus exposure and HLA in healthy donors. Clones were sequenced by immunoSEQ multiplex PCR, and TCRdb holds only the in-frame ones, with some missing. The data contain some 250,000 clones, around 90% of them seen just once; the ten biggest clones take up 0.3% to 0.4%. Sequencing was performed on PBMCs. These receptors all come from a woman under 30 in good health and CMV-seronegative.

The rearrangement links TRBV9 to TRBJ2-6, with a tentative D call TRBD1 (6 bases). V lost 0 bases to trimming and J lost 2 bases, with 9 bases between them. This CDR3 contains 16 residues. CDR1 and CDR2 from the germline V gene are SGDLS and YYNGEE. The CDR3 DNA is TGTGCCAGCAGCGTAGGGACAGACCCTGGGGCCAACGTCCTGACTTTC. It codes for CASSVGTDPGANVLTF.

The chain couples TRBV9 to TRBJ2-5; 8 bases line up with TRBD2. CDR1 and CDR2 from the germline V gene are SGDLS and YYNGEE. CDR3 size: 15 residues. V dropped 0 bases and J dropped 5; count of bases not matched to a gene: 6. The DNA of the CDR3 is TGTGCCAGCAGCGTAGACGGGGGGGGCCGTGAGACCCAGTACTTC. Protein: CASSVDGGGRETQYF.

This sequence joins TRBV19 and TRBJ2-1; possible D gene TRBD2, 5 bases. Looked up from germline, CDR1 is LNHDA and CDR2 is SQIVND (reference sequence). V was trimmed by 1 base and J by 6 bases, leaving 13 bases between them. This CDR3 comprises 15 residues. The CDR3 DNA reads TGTGCCAGTAGTATAGCGGACTTGGTTGTCAATGAGCAGTTCTTC. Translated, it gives CASSIADLVVNEQFF.

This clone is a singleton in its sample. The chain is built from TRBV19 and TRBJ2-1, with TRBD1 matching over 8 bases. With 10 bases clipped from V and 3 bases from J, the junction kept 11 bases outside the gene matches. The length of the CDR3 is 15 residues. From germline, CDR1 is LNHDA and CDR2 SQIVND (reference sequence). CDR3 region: CATATGEFYYNEQFF. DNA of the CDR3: TGTGCCACCGCGACAGGGGAGTTTTACTACAATGAGCAGTTCTTC. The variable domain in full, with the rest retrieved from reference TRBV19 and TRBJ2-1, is DGGITQSPKYLFRKEGQNVTLSCEQNLNHDAMYWYRQDPGQGLRLIYYSQIVNDFQKGDIAEGYSVSREKKESFPLTVTSAQKNPTAFYLCATATGEFYYNEQFFGPGTRLTVL.

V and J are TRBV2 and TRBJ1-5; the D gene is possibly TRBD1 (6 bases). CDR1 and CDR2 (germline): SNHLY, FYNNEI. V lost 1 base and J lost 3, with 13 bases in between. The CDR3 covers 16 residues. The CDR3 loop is CASSEGVGAVNQPQHF. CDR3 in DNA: TGTGCCAGCAGTGAAGGCGTGGGGGCCGTCAATCAGCCCCAGCATTTT.

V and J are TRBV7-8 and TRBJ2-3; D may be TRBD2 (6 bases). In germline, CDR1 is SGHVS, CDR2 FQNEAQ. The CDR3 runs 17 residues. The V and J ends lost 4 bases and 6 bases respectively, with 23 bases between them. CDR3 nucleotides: TGTGCCAGCAGCTCACCTAATATTGGGACTCGGTTTGATACGCAGTATTTT. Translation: CASSSPNIGTRFDTQYF.

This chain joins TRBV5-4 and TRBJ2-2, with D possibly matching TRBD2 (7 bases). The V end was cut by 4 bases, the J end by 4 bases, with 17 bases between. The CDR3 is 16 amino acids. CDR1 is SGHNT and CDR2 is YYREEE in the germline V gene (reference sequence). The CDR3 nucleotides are TGTGCCAGCAGCCGGGGGGCAGGGGAGAGCACCGGGGAGCTGTTTTTT. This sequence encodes CASSRGAGESTGELFF.

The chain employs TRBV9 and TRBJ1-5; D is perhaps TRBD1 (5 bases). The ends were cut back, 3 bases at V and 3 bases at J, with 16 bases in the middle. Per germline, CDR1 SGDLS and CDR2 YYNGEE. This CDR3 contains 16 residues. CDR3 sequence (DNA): TGTGCCAGCAGCGGACCAGTGGGGCGCGTCAATCAGCCCCAGCATTTT. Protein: CASSGPVGRVNQPQHF.

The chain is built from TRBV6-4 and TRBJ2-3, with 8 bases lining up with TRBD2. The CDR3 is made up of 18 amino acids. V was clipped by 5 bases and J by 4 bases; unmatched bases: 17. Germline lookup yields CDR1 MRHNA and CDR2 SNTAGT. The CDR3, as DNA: TGTGCCAGCAGTTCCGGACCATTTACTAACGGGGGGGCAGATACGCAGTATTTT. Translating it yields CASSSGPFTNGGADTQYF.

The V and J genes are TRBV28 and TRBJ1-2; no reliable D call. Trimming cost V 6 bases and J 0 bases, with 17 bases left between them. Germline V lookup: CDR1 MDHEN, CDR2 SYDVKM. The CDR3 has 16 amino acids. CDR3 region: CASSATKRRANYGYTF. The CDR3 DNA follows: TGTGCCAGCAGCGCGACTAAGCGAAGGGCTAACTATGGCTACACCTTC.

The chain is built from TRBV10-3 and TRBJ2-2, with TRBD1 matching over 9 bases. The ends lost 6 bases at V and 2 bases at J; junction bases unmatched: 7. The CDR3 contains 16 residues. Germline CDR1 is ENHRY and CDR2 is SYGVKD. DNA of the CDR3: TGTGCCATCAGCCAGGGACAGGGTAGTAACACCGGGGAGCTGTTTTTT. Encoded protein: CAISQGQGSNTGELFF.

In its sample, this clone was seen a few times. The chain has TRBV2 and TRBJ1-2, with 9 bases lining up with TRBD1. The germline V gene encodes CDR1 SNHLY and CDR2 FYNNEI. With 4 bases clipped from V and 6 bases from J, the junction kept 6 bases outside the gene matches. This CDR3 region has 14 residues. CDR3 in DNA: TGTGCCAGCAGTGGGACAGGGGCCACGAATGGCTACACCTTC. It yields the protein CASSGTGATNGYTF.

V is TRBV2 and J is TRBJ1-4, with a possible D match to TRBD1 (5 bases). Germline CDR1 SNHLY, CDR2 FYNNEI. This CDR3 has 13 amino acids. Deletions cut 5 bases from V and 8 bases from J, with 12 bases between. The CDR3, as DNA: TGTGCCAGCAGTCAGGGAACAGGCGAAAAACTGTTTTTT. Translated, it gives CASSQGTGEKLFF.

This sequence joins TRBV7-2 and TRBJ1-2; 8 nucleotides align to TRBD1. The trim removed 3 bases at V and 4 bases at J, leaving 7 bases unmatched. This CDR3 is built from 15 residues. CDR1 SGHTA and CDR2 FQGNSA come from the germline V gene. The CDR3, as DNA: TGTGCCAGCAGCTTCCGGGACAGGTACTCCTATGGCTACACCTTC. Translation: CASSFRDRYSYGYTF. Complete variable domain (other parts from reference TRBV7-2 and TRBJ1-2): GAGVSQSPSNKVTEKGKDVELRCDPISGHTALYWYRQSLGQGLEFLIYFQGNSAPDKSGLPSDRFSAERTGGSVSTLTIQRTQQEDSAVYLCASSFRDRYSYGYTFGSGTRLTVV.